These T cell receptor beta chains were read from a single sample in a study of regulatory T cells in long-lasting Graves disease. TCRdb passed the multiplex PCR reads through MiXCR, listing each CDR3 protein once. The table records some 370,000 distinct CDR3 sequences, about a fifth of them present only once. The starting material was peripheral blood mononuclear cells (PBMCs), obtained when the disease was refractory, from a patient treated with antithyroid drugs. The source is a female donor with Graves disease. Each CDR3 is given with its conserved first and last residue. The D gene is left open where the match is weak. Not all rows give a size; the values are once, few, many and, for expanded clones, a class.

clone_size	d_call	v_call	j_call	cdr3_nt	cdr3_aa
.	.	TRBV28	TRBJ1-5	TGTGCCAGCAGTTTCAGGTATTTTCAGCCCCAGCATTTT	CASSFRYFQPQHF
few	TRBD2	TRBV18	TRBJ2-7	TGTGCCAGCTCACCACCCGGCTCAGCGGGGATCTACGAGCAGTACTTC	CASSPPGSAGIYEQYF
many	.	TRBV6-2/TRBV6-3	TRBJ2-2	TGTGCCAGCAGTTACGGGTGGGGCGGGGAGCTGTTTTTT	CASSYGWGGELFF
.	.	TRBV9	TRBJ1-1	TGTGCCAGCAGCCCCTCTTTGCCCACTGAAGCTTTCTTT	CASSPSLPTEAFF
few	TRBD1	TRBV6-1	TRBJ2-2	TGTGCCAGCAGTCGGACAGGGGGCCACGGGGAGCTGTTTTTT	CASSRTGGHGELFF
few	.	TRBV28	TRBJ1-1	TGTGCCAGCAGTTCCCGGGGATATACTGAAGCTTTCTTT	CASSSRGYTEAFF
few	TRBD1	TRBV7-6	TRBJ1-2	TGTGCCAGCAGCTTAGGATCGGGGCGGGACAGGTTCGGCGGCTACACCTTC	CASSLGSGRDRFGGYTF
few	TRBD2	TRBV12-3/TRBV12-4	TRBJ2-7	TGTGCCAGCAGACCTCGGACTAGCGGGTACGAGCAGTACTTC	CASRPRTSGYEQYF
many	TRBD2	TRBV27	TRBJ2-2	TGTGCCAGCAGTTTACGGGTTAGCGGGAGTCCCGGGGAGCTGTTTTTT	CASSLRVSGSPGELFF
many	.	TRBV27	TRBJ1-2	TGTGCCAGCAGATCAGGGGCAGGGGATGGCTACACCTTC	CASRSGAGDGYTF
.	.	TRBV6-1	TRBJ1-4	TGTGCCAGCTTCAGGTCGGTGGGTGAAAAACTGTTTTTT	CASFRSVGEKLFF
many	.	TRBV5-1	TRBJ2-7	TGCGCCGCCCCAAAGGACAGACTCCCCTACGAGCAGTACTTC	CAAPKDRLPYEQYF
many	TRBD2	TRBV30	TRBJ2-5	TGTGCCTGGTCCGGGACTAGCGGGACTGGAGAGACCCAGTACTTC	CAWSGTSGTGETQYF
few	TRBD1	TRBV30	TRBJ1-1	TGTGCCTGGGACAGGGCGAACACTGAAGCTTTCTTT	CAWDRANTEAFF
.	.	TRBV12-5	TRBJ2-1	TGTGCTAGTGGGAAAGGGGACGGGGAGGGGGATGAGCAGTTCTTC	CASGKGDGEGDEQFF
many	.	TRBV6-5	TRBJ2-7	TGTGCCAGCAGTTACAGTACAGTCTACGAGCAGTACTTC	CASSYSTVYEQYF
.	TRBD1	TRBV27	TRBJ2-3	TGTGCCAGCAGTTTCATACCTGACAGGGCAGATACGCAGTATTTT	CASSFIPDRADTQYF
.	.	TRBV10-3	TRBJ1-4	TGTGCCATCAGTGAGTCAGACAGGACTAATGAAAAACTGTTTTTT	CAISESDRTNEKLFF
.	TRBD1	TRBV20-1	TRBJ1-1	TGCAGTGCCACGGGACAGGGGAACATGAACACTGAAGCTTTCTTT	CSATGQGNMNTEAFF
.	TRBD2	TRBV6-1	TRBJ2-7	TGTGCCAGCAGGCCGCCCGGGACTAGCGGCGAGCAGTACTTC	CASRPPGTSGEQYF
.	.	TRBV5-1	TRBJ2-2	TGCGCCAGCAGGGGTTCCGGGGAGCTGTTTTTT	CASRGSGELFF
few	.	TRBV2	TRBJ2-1	TGTGCCAGCAGTGAAGCCCCGGCGGGCTTTTACAATGAGCAGTTCTTC	CASSEAPAGFYNEQFF
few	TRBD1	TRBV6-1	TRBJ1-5	TGTGCCAGCAGGCGTACTGGGACAGACGGCCAGCCCCAGCATTTT	CASRRTGTDGQPQHF
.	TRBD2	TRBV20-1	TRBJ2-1	TGCAGTGCTAGAGTTGGGCGGGAGGGCCGAGATGAGCAGTTCTTC	CSARVGREGRDEQFF
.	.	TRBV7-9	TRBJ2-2	TGTGCCAGGCCTACCTCTCGCGGGGAGCTGTTTTTT	CARPTSRGELFF
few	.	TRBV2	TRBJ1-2	TGTGCCAGCGCAGAGGGGCCCTATGGCTACACCTTC	CASAEGPYGYTF
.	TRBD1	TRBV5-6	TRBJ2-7	TGTGCCAGCAGCTTGTACTGGCCCAACACCAGGGACAGGGGCCACGAGCAGTACTTC	CASSLYWPNTRDRGHEQYF
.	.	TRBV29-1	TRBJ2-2	TGCAGCGTTGAAGGGCCCACCGGGGAGCTGTTTTTT	CSVEGPTGELFF
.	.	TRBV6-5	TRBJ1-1	TGTGCCAGCAGTTACTCGTTTCTTGGGTCGAACACTGAAGCTTTCTTT	CASSYSFLGSNTEAFF
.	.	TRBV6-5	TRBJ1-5	TGTGCCAGCAGTTACCCTGGTGGGACACTGGATCAGCCCCAGCATTTT	CASSYPGGTLDQPQHF
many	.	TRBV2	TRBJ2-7	TGTGCCAGCAGGAGGGGCCAGTACGAGCAGTACTTC	CASRRGQYEQYF
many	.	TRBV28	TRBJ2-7	TGTGCCAGCAGTCCGACCTGGGAGCAGTACTTC	CASSPTWEQYF
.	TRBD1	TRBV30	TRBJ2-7	TGTGCCTGGACCAGGACAGGGGGCGACTACGAGCAGTACTTC	CAWTRTGGDYEQYF
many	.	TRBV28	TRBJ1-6	TGTGCCAGCAGTTCCGTCGACAGGAACGATTCACCCCTCCACTTT	CASSSVDRNDSPLHF
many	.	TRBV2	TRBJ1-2	TGTGCCAGCAGGCTTTCGGAGTGGCAAGAGGTTGGCTACACCTTC	CASRLSEWQEVGYTF
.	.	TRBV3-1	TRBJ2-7	TGTGCCAGCAGTCCGATTAGGGGAGCCCCAGCGTTCGAGCAGTACTTC	CASSPIRGAPAFEQYF
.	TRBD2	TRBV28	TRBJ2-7	TGTGCCAGCAGTTTAGAAGGGGGACTAGCGGGATCTTTGGGGGAGCAGTACTTC	CASSLEGGLAGSLGEQYF
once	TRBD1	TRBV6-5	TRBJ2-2	TGTGCCAGCAGTTCCCGGGACAGGATCACCGGGGAGCTGTTTTTT	CASSSRDRITGELFF
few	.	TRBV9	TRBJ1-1	TGTGCCAGCAGCGCACAGGGCACCATGAACACTGAAGCTTTCTTT	CASSAQGTMNTEAFF
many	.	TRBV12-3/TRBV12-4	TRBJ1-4	TGTGCCAGCAGTCTCTCGACAGTCAACAAACTGTTTTTT	CASSLSTVNKLFF
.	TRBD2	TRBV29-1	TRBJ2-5	TGCAGCGTTGTGTGGATAGCGGGCGACGAGACCCAGTACTTC	CSVVWIAGDETQYF
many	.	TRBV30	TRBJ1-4	TGTGCCTGGAGGAGACAGCTTGGAGATAATGAAAAACTGTTTTTT	CAWRRQLGDNEKLFF
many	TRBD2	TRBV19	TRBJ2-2	TGTGCCAGTAGTATCAGCGCGGGAGTAATCACCGGGGAGCTGTTTTTT	CASSISAGVITGELFF
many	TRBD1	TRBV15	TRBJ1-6	TGTGCCACCAGCAGAACAGGGGCGGGTTCACCCCTCCACTTT	CATSRTGAGSPLHF
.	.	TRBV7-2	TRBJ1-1	TGTGCCAGCAGCTCCCGGGCCCTAAACGCTGAAGCTTTCTTT	CASSSRALNAEAFF
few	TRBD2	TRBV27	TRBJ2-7	TGTGCCAGCAGTTTATCATGGACTAGCGGCTCCTACGAGCAGTACTTC	CASSLSWTSGSYEQYF
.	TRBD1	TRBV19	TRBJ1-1	TGTGCCAGTAGTACCAGGGGGTTCACTGAAGCTTTCTTT	CASSTRGFTEAFF
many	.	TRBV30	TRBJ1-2	TGTGCCTGGAGTGTAGTGTTAAACTATGGCTACACCTTC	CAWSVVLNYGYTF
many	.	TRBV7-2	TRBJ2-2	TGTGCCAGCAGCTCGACGTTGGGCCCCGGGGAGCTGTTTTTT	CASSSTLGPGELFF
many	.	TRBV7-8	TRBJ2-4	TGTGCCAGCAGCTTAAGGCAGCTCTCGCCCAAAAACATTCAGTACTTC	CASSLRQLSPKNIQYF
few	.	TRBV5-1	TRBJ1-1	TGCGCCAGCAGCGGAGGCCTAGGAGGGGGCACTGAAGCTTTCTTT	CASSGGLGGGTEAFF
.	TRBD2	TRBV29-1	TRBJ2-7	TGCAGCGTGACCCGGACTAGCGGGAGATCCCTCTACGAGCAGTACTTC	CSVTRTSGRSLYEQYF
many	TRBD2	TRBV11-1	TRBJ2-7	TGTGCCAGCAGCCAACCGGGACTACCCTACGAGCAGTACTTC	CASSQPGLPYEQYF
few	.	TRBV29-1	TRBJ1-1	TGCAGCGCTTGGGGAGAGAACACTGAAGCTTTCTTT	CSAWGENTEAFF
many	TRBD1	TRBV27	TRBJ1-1	TGTGCCAGCAGTCAGGGACAGGGGGCATGGCCTGTCGCTTTCTTT	CASSQGQGAWPVAFF
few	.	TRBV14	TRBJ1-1	TGTGCCAGCAGCCAAGTCGGACTCGGGGTTGGGAAAACTGAAGCTTTCTTT	CASSQVGLGVGKTEAFF